This TCR beta chain was identified during a study of T cells in Graves' hyperthyroidism and ophthalmopathy. Overall study findings and caveats: The model forecast ophthalmopathy, anticipating it by a median around 6.4 months before onset.

Amplified TCR beta CDR3 regions derived from RNA transcripts. Researchers ran a first-round RT-PCR on the TCR CDR3 using the HTBI primer set. Using its own MiXCR run on the multiplex PCR reads, TCRdb lists one record per CDR3 protein. The sample records 450,000 to 700,000 distinct CDR3 sequences, about half being singletons. V gave up 6 bases and J gave up 2 bases; unmatched junction bases: 14. The germline CDR1 and CDR2 sequences are MGHDK and SYGVNS. The CDR3 is made up of 17 amino acids. For this clonotype: Its antigen is currently unknown.

Source material: peripheral blood or thyroid tissue (not recorded which). This TCR was sampled from an adult woman with Graves' disease, either hyperthyroidism or ophthalmopathy (not recorded which). The rearrangement links TRBV25-1 to TRBJ2-7, with TRBD2 identical over 9 bases. CDR3 region: CASSPPFGAGGPYEQYF. CDR3 bases: TGTGCCAGCAGCCCTCCCTTCGGGGCGGGAGGGCCCTACGAGCAGTACTTC.